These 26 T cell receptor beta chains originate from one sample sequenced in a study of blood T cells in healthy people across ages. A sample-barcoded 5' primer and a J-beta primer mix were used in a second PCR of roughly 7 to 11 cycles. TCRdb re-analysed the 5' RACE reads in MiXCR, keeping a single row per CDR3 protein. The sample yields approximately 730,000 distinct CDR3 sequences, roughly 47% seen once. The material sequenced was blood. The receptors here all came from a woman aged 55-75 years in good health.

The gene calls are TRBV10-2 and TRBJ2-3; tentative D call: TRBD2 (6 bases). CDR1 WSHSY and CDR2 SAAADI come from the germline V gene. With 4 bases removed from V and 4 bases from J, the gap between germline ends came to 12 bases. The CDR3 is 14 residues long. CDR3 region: CASSVGGRADTQYF. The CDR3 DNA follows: TGCGCCAGCAGTGTGGGGGGTAGGGCAGATACGCAGTATTTT.

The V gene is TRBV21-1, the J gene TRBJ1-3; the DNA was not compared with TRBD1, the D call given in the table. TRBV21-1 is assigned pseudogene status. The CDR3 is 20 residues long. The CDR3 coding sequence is TGTGCCAGCAGCAAAGATAAGGGGGACAGGGTTACCAGTTCCCGAAACACCATATATTTT. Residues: CASSKDKGDRVTSSRNTIYF.

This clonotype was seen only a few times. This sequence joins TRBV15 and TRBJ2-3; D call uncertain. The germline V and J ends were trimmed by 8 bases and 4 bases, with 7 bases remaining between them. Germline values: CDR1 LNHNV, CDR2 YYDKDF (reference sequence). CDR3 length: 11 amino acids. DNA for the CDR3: TGTGCCACCGCAATAGCAGATACGCAGTATTTT. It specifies CATAIADTQYF.

DNA of the CDR3: TGTGCCAGCAGTTACTCCGGCAGGGGCCAAGAGACCCAGTACTTC. This encodes CASSYSGRGQETQYF. This rearrangement joins TRBV6-6 to TRBJ2-5; maybe TRBD1 (6 bases). The CDR3 has 15 residues. V gave up 0 bases and J gave up 1 base, with 9 bases separating them. Germline assignment: CDR1 MNHNY and CDR2 SVGAGI (reference sequence).

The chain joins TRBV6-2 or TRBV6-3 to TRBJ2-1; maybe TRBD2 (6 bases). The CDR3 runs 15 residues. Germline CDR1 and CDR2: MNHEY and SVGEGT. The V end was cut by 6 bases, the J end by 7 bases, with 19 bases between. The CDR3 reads CASSYGRDWSNEQFF. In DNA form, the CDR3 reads TGTGCCAGCAGCTACGGCCGGGACTGGTCGAATGAGCAGTTCTTC.

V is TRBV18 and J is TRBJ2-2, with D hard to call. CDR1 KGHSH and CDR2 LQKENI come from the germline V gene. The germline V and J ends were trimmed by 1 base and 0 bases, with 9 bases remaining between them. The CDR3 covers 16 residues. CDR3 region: CASSPLQSPNTGELFF. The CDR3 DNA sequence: TGTGCCAGCTCACCACTTCAGTCGCCGAACACCGGGGAGCTGTTTTTT. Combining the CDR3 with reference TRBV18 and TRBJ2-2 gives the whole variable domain NAGVMQNPRHLVRRRGQEARLRCSPMKGHSHVYWYRQLPEEGLKFMVYLQKENIIDESGMPKERFSAEFPKEGPSILRIQQVVRGDSAAYFCASSPLQSPNTGELFFGEGSRLTVL.

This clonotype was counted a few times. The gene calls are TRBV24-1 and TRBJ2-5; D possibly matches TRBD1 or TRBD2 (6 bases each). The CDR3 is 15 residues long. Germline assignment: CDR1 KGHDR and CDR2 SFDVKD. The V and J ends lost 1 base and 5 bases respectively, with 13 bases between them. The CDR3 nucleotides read TGTGCCACCAGTGATTTTCGGGGAGGACAGGAGACCCAGTACTTC. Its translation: CATSDFRGGQETQYF.

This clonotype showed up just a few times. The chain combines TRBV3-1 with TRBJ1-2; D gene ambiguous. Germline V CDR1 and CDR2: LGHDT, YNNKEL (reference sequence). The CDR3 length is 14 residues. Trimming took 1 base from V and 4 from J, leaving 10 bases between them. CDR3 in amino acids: CASSQGKGPYGYTF. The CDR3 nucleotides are TGTGCCAGCAGCCAAGGCAAGGGCCCCTATGGCTACACCTTC. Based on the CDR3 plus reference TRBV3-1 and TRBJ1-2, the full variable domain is DTAVSQTPKYLVTQMGNDKSIKCEQNLGHDTMYWYKQDSKKFLKIMFSYNNKELIINETVPNRFSPKSPDKAHLNLHINSLELGDSAVYFCASSQGKGPYGYTFGSGTRLTVV.

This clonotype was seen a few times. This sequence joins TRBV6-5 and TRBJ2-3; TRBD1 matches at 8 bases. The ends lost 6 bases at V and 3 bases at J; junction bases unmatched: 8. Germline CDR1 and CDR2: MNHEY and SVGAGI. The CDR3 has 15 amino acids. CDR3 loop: CASRTGDGETDTQYF. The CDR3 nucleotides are TGTGCCAGCAGGACAGGGGATGGGGAGACAGATACGCAGTATTTT.

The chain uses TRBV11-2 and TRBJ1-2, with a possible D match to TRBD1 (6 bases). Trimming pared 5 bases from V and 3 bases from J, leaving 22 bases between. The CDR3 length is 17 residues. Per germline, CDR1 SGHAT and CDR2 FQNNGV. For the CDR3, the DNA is TGTGCCAGCAGCCAGATAAGAAGAGGGACAATTGACTATGGCTACACCTTC. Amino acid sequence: CASSQIRRGTIDYGYTF.

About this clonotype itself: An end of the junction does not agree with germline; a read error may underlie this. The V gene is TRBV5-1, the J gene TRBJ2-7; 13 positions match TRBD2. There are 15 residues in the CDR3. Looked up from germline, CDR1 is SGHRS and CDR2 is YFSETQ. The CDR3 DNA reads TGCGCCGGCAGCACCACTAGCGGGAGGGGCATCGAGCAGTACTTC. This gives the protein CAGSTTSGRGIEQYF.

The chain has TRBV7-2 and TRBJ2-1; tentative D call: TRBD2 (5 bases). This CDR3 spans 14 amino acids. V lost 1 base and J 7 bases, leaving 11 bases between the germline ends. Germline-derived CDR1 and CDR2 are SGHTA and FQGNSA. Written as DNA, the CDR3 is TGTGCCAGCAGCTTAGGGACTGGCTTAAATGAGCAGTTCTTC. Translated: CASSLGTGLNEQFF.

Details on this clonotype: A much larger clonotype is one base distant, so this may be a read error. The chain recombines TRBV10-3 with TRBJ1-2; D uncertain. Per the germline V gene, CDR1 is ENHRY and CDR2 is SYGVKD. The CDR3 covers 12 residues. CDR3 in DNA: TGTGCCGTCAGTTACAGTGACTATGGCTACACCTTC. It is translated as CAVSYSDYGYTF.

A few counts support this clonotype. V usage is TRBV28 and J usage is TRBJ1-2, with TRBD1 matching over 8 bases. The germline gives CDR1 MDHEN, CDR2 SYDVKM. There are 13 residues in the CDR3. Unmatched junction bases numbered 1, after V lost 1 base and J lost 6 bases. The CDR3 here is CASSLSGGHGYTF. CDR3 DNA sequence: TGTGCCAGCAGTTTATCAGGGGGCCATGGCTACACCTTC.

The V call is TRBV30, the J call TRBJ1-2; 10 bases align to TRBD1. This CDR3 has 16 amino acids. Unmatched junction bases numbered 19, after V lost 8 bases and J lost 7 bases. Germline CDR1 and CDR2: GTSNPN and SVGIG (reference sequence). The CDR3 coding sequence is TGTGCCCTAATCCCAATCGGACAGGGGGAATTGGGTGGCTACACCTTC. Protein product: CALIPIGQGELGGYTF.

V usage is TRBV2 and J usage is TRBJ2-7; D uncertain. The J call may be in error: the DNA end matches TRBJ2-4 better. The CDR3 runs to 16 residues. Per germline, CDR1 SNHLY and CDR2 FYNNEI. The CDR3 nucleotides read TGTGCCAGCAGTCCCGAACGGGCGGTAGCCTCGAGCATTCAGTACTTC. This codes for CASSPERAVASSIQYF.

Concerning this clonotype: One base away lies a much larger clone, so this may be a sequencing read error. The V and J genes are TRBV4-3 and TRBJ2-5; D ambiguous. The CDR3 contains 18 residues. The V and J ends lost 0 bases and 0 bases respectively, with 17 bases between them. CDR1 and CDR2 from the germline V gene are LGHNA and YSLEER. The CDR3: CASSQDYVREGYQETQYF. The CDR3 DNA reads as TGCGCCAGCAGCCAAGACTACGTAAGGGAAGGATACCAAGAGACCCAGTACTTC.

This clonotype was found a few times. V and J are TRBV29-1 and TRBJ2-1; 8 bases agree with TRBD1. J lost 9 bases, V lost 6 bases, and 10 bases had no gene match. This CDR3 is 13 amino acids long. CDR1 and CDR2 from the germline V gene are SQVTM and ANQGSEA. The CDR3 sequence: CSVKDRVFSEQFF. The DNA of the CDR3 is TGCAGCGTCAAGGACAGGGTTTTTAGTGAGCAGTTCTTC.

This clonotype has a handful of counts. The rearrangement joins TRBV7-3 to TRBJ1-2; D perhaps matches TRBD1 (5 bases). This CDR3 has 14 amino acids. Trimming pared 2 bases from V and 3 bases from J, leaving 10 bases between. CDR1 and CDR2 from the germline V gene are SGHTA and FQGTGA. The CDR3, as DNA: TGTGCCAGCAGCTTAGGAGAGGGGTACTATGGCTACACCTTC. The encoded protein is CASSLGEGYYGYTF.

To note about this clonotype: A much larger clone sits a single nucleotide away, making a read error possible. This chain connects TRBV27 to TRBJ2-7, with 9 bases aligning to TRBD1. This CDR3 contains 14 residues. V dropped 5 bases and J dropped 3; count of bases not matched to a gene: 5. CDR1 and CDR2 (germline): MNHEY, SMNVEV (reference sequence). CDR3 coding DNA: TGTGCCAGCAGTCGCGGACAGGGGAACTACGAGCAGTACTTC. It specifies CASSRGQGNYEQYF.

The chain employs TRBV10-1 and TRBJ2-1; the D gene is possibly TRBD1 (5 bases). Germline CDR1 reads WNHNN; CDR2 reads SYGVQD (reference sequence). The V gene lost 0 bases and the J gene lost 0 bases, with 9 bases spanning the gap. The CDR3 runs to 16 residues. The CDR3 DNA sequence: TGCGCCAGCAGTGAGTCTGGACACAGCTCCTACAATGAGCAGTTCTTC. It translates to CASSESGHSSYNEQFF.

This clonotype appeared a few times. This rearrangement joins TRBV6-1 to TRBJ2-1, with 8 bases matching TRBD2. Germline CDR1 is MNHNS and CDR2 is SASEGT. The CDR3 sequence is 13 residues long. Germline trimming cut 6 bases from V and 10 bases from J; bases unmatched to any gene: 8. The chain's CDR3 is CASRETSEVEQFF. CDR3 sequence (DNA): TGTGCCAGCAGGGAGACTAGCGAGGTCGAGCAGTTCTTC.

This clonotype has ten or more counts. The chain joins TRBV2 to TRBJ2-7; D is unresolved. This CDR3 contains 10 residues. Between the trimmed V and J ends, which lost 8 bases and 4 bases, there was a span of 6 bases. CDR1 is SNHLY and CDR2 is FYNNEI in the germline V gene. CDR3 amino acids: CASGEYEQYF. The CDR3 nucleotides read TGTGCCAGCGGGGAATACGAGCAGTACTTC.

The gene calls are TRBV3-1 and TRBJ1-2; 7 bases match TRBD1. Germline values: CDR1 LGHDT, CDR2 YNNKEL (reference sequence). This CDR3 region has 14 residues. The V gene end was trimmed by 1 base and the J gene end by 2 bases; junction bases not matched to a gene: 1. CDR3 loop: CASSQVRGNYGYTF. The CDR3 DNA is TGTGCCAGCAGCCAAGTCAGGGGGAACTATGGCTACACCTTC. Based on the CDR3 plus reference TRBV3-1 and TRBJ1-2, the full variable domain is DTAVSQTPKYLVTQMGNDKSIKCEQNLGHDTMYWYKQDSKKFLKIMFSYNNKELIINETVPNRFSPKSPDKAHLNLHINSLELGDSAVYFCASSQVRGNYGYTFGSGTRLTVV.

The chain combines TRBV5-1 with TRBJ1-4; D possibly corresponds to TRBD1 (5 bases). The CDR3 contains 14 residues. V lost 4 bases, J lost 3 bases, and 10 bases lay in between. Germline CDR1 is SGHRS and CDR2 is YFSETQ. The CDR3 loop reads CASSDRQSNEKLFF. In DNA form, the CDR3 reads TGCGCCAGCAGCGATAGACAGTCTAATGAAAAACTGTTTTTT. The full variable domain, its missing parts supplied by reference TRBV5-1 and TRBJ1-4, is KAGVTQTPRYLIKTRGQQVTLSCSPISGHRSVSWYQQTPGQGLQFLFEYFSETQRNKGNFPGRFSGRQFSNSRSEMNVSTLELGDSALYLCASSDRQSNEKLFFGSGTQLSVL.

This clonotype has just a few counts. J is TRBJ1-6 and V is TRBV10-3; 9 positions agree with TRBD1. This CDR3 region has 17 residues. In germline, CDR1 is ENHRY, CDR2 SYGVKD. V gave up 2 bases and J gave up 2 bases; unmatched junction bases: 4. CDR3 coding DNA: TGTGCCATCAGTGAGCCGGGACAGGGTGCCTATAATTCACCCCTCCACTTT. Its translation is CAISEPGQGAYNSPLHF.